The TCR beta chain under discussion was sequenced for a study of metastatic and nonmetastatic thyroid tumors. In the study overall: The comparison covered peripheral blood and tumor or nodule tissue in malignant and benign thyroid patients.

No treatment had been given to any patient before thyroid surgery. This clone is deemed medium-sized. Unmatched junction bases numbered 11, after V lost 6 bases and J lost 2 bases. CDR3 length: 17 residues. TCRdb re-called clones from the PCR reads using MiXCR. The sample includes 25,000 to 30,000 clones, roughly 4% of them seen just once. The chain carries TRBV12-3 or TRBV12-4 and TRBJ1-3, with 9 nucleotides matching TRBD1. The TCR comes from a male donor with papillary thyroid cancer or a benign thyroid nodule (not recorded which). Some clones in this sample may be carry-over from other donors' samples. The material sequenced was blood. The CDR3 here is CASSPWTGANTGNTIYF. The CDR3 DNA reads as TGTGCCAGCAGCCCTTGGACAGGGGCAAATACTGGAAACACCATATATTTT.